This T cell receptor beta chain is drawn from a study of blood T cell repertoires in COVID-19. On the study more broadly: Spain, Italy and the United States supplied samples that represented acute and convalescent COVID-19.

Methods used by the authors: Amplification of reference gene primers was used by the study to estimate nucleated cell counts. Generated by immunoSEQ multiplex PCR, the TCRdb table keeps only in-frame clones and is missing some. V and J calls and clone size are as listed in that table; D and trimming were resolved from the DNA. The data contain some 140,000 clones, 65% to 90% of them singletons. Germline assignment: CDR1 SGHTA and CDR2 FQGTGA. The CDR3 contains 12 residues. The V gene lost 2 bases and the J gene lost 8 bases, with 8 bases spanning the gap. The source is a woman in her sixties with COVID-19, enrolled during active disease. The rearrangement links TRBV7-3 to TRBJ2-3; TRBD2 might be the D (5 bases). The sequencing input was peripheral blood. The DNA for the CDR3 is TGTGCCAGCAGCTTAGTTGAGGGTACGCAGTATTTT. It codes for CASSLVEGTQYF.